Each of the 15 T cell receptor beta chains below was sequenced from the same sample in a study of shared clonotypes between healthy human individuals. Sequencing was performed with immunoSEQ multiplex PCR; in TCRdb, only in-frame clones are kept and a portion is missing. This table holds around 940,000 clones, around three quarters found once. The specimen sequenced was memory CD4+ T cells sorted from blood. As for subset: CD45RA-negative fraction. The receptors come from a young man in good health.

This clone was observed a few times. Additional DNA sequences in this sample encode the identical CDR3. The J gene is TRBJ2-6, the V gene TRBV7-2; no clear D. Germline-derived CDR1 and CDR2 are SGHTA and FQGNSA. CDR3 length equals 15 residues. The V end lost 6 bases, the J end lost 0 bases, and 9 bases lay between the germline ends. CDR3 loop: CASSLRSSGANVLTF. CDR3 nucleotide sequence: TGTGCCAGCAGTCTCCGGTCCTCTGGGGCCAACGTCCTGACTTTC.

The V gene is TRBV5-1, the J gene TRBJ2-7; TRBD1 matches at 7 bases. V was clipped by 3 bases and J by 4 bases; unmatched bases: 10. The CDR3 length is 15 residues. Germline values: CDR1 SGHRS, CDR2 YFSETQ. The CDR3 region has the DNA TGCGCCAGCAGCTCGACAGGGATAAGACTTTACGAGCAGTACTTC. Protein sequence: CASSSTGIRLYEQYF.

This clone was counted between two and nine times. A much larger clone differs from this one at a single base, so this may be a read error. The V call is TRBV7-6, the J call TRBJ1-5, with D maybe TRBD1 (5 bases). Germline V gene data show CDR1 as SGHVS and CDR2 as FNYEAQ. V lost 4 bases, J lost 5 bases, and 9 bases lay in between. The CDR3 runs to 13 residues. CDR3 nucleotides: TGTGCCAGCAGCTCCTGGGGGGATCAGCCCCAGCATTTT. Amino acid sequence: CASSSWGDQPQHF.

The chain recombines TRBV15 with TRBJ1-3; D perhaps matches TRBD1 (5 bases). Germline lookup yields CDR1 LNHNV and CDR2 YYDKDF (reference sequence). The CDR3 loop spans 18 amino acids. Trimming stripped 0 bases from V and 0 bases from J, with 15 bases between. The CDR3 DNA sequence: TGTGCCACCAGCAGAGATCAGGGCAGCCTCATCTCTGGAAACACCATATATTTT. It translates to CATSRDQGSLISGNTIYF.

This chain connects TRBV19 to TRBJ1-2; 9 positions match TRBD1. The germline CDR1 and CDR2 sequences are LNHDA and SQIVND (reference sequence). The CDR3 sequence is 14 residues long. The junction had 8 bases not matched to a gene; V was cut back by 6 bases and J by 6 bases. The CDR3 DNA follows: TGTGCCAGTAGATACTCCGGGACAGGGAATGGCTACACCTTC. Protein product: CASRYSGTGNGYTF.

V and J are TRBV6-6 and TRBJ1-1; D might be TRBD1 (5 bases). The CDR3 is 15 amino acids. Per germline, CDR1 MNHNY and CDR2 SVGAGI (reference sequence). V was clipped by 6 bases and J by 5 bases, with 19 bases between them. In nucleotides, the CDR3 is TGTGCCAGCAGGAGGGCAGGGCTTACGGAAACTGAAGCTTTCTTT. It is translated as CASRRAGLTETEAFF.

This clone was found once. CDR3 amino acids: CASSFRVGYGNTIYF. The CDR3 nucleotides read TGTGCCAGCAGCTTCAGGGTTGGGTATGGAAACACCATATATTTT. The V call is TRBV7-2, the J call TRBJ1-3; D perhaps matches TRBD1 (5 bases). Germline loops: CDR1 SGHTA, CDR2 FQGNSA. This CDR3 is 15 amino acids long. V was trimmed by 3 bases and J by 3 bases, leaving 12 bases between them.

Turning to this clone: This sample includes further DNA sequences coding for the same CDR3. The chain couples TRBV5-4 to TRBJ2-3; D ambiguous. Per germline, CDR1 SGHNT and CDR2 YYREEE (reference sequence). V was trimmed by 5 bases and J by 7 bases, leaving 11 bases between them. This CDR3 region has 12 residues. For the CDR3, the DNA is TGTGCCAGCAGTACCGACCGGAATACGCAGTATTTT. The encoded protein is CASSTDRNTQYF. Full variable domain (outside the CDR3, taken from reference TRBV5-4 and TRBJ2-3): ETGVTQSPTHLIKTRGQQVTLRCSSQSGHNTVSWYQQALGQGPQFIFQYYREEENGRGNFPPRFSGLQFPNYSSELNVNALELDDSALYLCASSTDRNTQYFGPGTRLTVL.

The rearrangement links TRBV5-1 to TRBJ2-1; TRBD1 or TRBD2 may be the D gene (5 bases each). CDR1 and CDR2 (germline): SGHRS, YFSETQ. The CDR3 runs 13 residues. Deletions cut 4 bases from V and 6 bases from J, with 11 bases between. This CDR3 reads CASSAGRGNEQFF. The CDR3 DNA sequence: TGCGCCAGCAGCGCAGGGAGAGGCAATGAGCAGTTCTTC.

This clone was detected once. The V and J genes are TRBV10-3 and TRBJ1-5; D unclear. The CDR3 has 16 residues. The germline gives CDR1 ENHRY, CDR2 SYGVKD. V lost 2 bases to trimming and J lost 0 bases, with 11 bases between them. CDR3 amino acids: CAISEKTPSSNQPQHF. CDR3 DNA sequence: TGTGCCATCAGTGAGAAAACACCTTCTAGCAATCAGCCCCAGCATTTT.

This clone was observed a handful of times. This chain joins TRBV27 and TRBJ1-4; no clear D. Looked up from germline, CDR1 is MNHEY and CDR2 is SMNVEV (reference sequence). The CDR3 loop spans 14 amino acids. Trimming removed 4 bases from V and 3 bases from J, with 9 bases in between. CDR3 amino acids: CASSYDGPNEKLFF. The CDR3 DNA follows: TGTGCCAGCAGTTACGACGGCCCTAATGAAAAACTGTTTTTT.

This clone was seen more than once but under ten times. The rearrangement uses TRBV11-2 and TRBJ2-5, with a weak D call TRBD2 (5 bases). Trimming took off 6 bases at V and 5 bases at J, with 16 bases between the two ends. Germline lookup yields CDR1 SGHAT and CDR2 FQNNGV. The CDR3 runs to 14 residues. DNA of the CDR3: TGTGCCAGCAGACTAGAATCGGGGTGGGAGACCCAGTACTTC. It encodes CASRLESGWETQYF. Using reference TRBV11-2 and TRBJ2-5 for the parts outside the CDR3, the full variable domain is EAGVAQSPRYKIIEKRQSVAFWCNPISGHATLYWYQQILGQGPKLLIQFQNNGVVDDSQLPKDRFSAERLKGVDSTLKIQPAKLEDSAVYLCASRLESGWETQYFGPGTRLLVL.

This chain joins TRBV28 and TRBJ1-2; 7 positions match TRBD1. The V gene's germline CDR1 is MDHEN and CDR2 SYDVKM. Trimming removed 5 bases from V and 0 bases from J; junction bases left unmatched: 9. CDR3 length: 16 residues. Written as DNA, the CDR3 is TGTGCCAGCAGTACCCCCCAGGGGGGAGCTAACTATGGCTACACCTTC. It yields the protein CASSTPQGGANYGYTF.

The chain recombines TRBV7-9 with TRBJ1-4; the D is unclear. The CDR3 is made up of 15 amino acids. Germline lookup yields CDR1 SEHNR and CDR2 FQNEAQ (reference sequence). With 1 base removed from V and 2 bases from J, the gap between germline ends came to 8 bases. In nucleotides, the CDR3 is TGTGCCAGCAGCTTAGGAAGGGCCACTAATGAAAAACTGTTTTTT. Protein product: CASSLGRATNEKLFF.

This clone was picked up one time. The sample holds other DNA sequences that translate to the same CDR3. This chain joins TRBV29-1 and TRBJ2-5; 7 nucleotides agree with TRBD1. This CDR3 is 11 amino acids long. Per germline, CDR1 SQVTM and CDR2 ANQGSEA. The V gene end was trimmed by 6 bases and the J gene end by 4 bases; junction bases not matched to a gene: 2. The CDR3 nucleotides are TGCAGCGTCCGGACAGGAGAGACCCAGTACTTC. Its protein is CSVRTGETQYF.